This T cell receptor beta chain was identified in a study of immune heterogeneity within non-small cell lung tumors. With around 550 ng used per sample, the template was genomic DNA from bulk tumor. Several spatially distant biopsies were obtained per primary tumor intraoperatively. Those enrolled were patients newly diagnosed with untreated non-small cell lung cancer and undergoing curative surgery. For the TCR beta CDR3, multiplex PCR with 32 V and 13 J primers performed the amplification. TCRdb reanalysed the multiplex PCR reads using MiXCR and keeps one entry per CDR3 protein. This sample has tens of thousands of distinct CDR3 sequences, with around 30% found just once. The CDR3 is 13 residues long. Germline V gives CDR1 SEHNR, CDR2 FQNEAQ (reference sequence). Between the trimmed V and J ends, which lost 5 bases and 4 bases, there was a span of 9 bases.

The source is a man aged 35 to 55 with non-small cell lung cancer. The chain joins TRBV7-9 to TRBJ1-3; D gene ambiguous. The sequencing input was lung tumor tissue. The CDR3: CASSRTEGNTIYF. In DNA form, the CDR3 reads TGTGCCAGCAGCCGGACGGAAGGAAACACCATATATTTT.